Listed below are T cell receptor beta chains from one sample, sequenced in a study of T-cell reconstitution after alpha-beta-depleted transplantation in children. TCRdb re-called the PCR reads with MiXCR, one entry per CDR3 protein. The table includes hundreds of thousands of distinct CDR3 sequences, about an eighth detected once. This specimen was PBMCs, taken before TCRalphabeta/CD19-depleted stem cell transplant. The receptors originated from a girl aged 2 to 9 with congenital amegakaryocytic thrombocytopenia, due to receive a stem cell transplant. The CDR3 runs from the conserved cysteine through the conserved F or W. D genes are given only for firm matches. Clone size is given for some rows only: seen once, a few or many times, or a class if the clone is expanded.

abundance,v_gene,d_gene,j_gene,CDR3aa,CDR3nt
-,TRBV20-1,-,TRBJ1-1,CSARFLGLMNTEAFF,TGCAGTGCTCGTTTCCTCGGGTTAATGAACACTGAAGCTTTCTTT
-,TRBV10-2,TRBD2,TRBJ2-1,CASSEGTSGRRTYNEQFF,TGCGCCAGCAGTGAGGGGACTAGCGGGAGAAGGACCTACAATGAGCAGTTCTTC
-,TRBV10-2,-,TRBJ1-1,CASKSPGANTEAFF,TGCGCCAGTAAGTCCCCGGGGGCAAACACTGAAGCTTTCTTT
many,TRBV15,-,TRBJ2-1,CATSRERPLLVEQFF,TGTGCCACCAGCAGAGAGAGACCCCTATTAGTTGAGCAGTTCTTC
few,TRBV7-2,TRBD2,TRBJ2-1,CASSIDRTSGSNEQFF,TGTGCCAGCAGCATTGATCGGACTAGCGGGAGCAATGAGCAGTTCTTC
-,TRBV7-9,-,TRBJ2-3,CASLGGDTQYF,TGTGCCAGCCTGGGCGGAGATACGCAGTATTTT
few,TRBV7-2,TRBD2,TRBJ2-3,CASSVLVAGGTDTQYF,TGTGCCAGCAGCGTCTTGGTAGCGGGGGGCACAGATACGCAGTATTTT
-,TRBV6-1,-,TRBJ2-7,CASRNSGTNEQYF,TGTGCCAGCCGAAATTCAGGTACGAACGAGCAGTACTTC
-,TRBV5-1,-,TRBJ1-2,CASSRAGTNGYTF,TGCGCCAGCAGCCGGGCCGGGACAAATGGCTACACCTTC
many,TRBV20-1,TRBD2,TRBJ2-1,CSVRLSGTTSGDEQFF,TGCAGTGTTAGACTATCCGGGACTACCAGTGGGGATGAGCAGTTCTTC
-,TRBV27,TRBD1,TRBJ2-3,CASSLARGWDTQYF,TGTGCCAGCAGTTTGGCCAGGGGGTGGGATACGCAGTATTTT
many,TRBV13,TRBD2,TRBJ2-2,CASSFPGTRRRGTFGELFF,TGTGCCAGCAGCTTTCCCGGGACTAGGCGGAGAGGGACTTTTGGGGAGCTGTTTTTT
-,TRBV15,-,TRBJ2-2,CAVWGARTGELFF,TGTGCCGTTTGGGGGGCTAGGACCGGGGAGCTGTTTTTT
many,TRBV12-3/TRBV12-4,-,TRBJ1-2,CASSLELSSHYGYTF,TGTGCCAGCAGTTTAGAGTTGAGTTCGCACTATGGCTACACCTTC
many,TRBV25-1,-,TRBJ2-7,CASSDAENLSYEQYF,TGTGCCAGCAGTGACGCGGAAAACCTTTCCTACGAGCAGTACTTC
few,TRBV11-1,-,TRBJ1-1,CASSPARIRQDMNTEAFF,TGTGCCAGCAGCCCCGCAAGAATAAGACAGGACATGAACACTGAAGCTTTCTTT
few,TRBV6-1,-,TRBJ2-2,CASRPGLGAGELFF,TGTGCCAGCAGACCCGGATTAGGGGCCGGGGAGCTGTTTTTT
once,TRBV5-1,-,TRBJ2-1,CASSSDASYNEQFF,TGCGCCAGCAGCTCGGACGCCTCCTACAATGAGCAGTTCTTC
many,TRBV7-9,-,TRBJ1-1,CASSSWLRGNTEAFF,TGTGCCAGCAGCAGTTGGTTGCGGGGGAACACTGAAGCTTTCTTT
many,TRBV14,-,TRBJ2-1,CASSHGLTNEQFF,TGTGCCAGCAGCCACGGACTCACCAATGAGCAGTTCTTC
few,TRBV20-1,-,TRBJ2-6,CSAVRYPNSGANVLTF,TGCAGTGCAGTGAGGTACCCCAACTCTGGGGCCAACGTCCTGACTTTC
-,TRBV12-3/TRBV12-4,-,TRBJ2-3,CASSLVKDRNTSTTQYF,TGTGCCAGCAGTTTAGTAAAGGACCGCAATACATCGACGACGCAGTATTTT